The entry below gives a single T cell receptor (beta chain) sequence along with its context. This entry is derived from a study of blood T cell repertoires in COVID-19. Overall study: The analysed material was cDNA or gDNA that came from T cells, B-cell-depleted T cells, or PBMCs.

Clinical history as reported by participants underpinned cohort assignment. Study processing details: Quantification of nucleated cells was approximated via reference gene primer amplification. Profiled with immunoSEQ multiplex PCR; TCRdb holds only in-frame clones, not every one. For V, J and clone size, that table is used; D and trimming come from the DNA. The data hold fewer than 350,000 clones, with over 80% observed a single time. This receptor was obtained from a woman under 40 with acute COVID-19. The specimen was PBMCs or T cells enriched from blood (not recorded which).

The CDR3 loop is CSVGLAGTSPTDEQYF. CDR3 coding DNA: TGCAGCGTGGGACTAGCGGGGACTTCTCCTACCGACGAGCAGTACTTC. The chain has TRBV29-1 and TRBJ2-7; 13 nucleotides line up with TRBD2. With 6 bases clipped from V and 5 bases from J, the junction kept 13 bases outside the gene matches. The CDR3 contains 16 residues. CDR1 is SQVTM and CDR2 is ANQGSEA in the germline V gene.